Detailed here is one TCR beta chain. Semi-nested PCR with Nested Universal Primer A followed constant-region reverse priming of full-length variable regions. TCRdb called the 5' RACE reads again in MiXCR, with one record for every CDR3 protein. Of approximately 44,000 distinct CDR3 sequences listed, just under 30% are singletons. The CDR3 has 16 residues. Trimming removed 4 bases at V and 4 bases at J, with 19 bases between. Germline CDR1 WSHSY, CDR2 SAAADI. This TCR derives from a female donor with breast cancer. The specimen was memory CD4+ T cells sorted from a lymph node. Subset: memory CD4+ T cells, CD4+CD45RO+CD25-. The rearrangement joins TRBV10-2 to TRBJ1-1; D ambiguous. In DNA form, the CDR3 reads TGCGCCAGCAGTGCATCCCTCTCCCGCCGGGGCACTGAAGCTTTCTTT. Encoded protein: CASSASLSRRGTEAFF.